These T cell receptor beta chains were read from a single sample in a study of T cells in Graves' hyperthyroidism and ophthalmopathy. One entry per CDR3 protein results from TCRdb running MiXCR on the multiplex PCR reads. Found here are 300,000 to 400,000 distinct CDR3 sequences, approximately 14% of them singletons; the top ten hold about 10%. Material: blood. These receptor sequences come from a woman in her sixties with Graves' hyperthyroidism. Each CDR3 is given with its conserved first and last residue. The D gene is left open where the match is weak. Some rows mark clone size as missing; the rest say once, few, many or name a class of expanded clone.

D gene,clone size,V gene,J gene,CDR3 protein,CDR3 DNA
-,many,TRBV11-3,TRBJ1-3,CASSQDSLSGNTIYF,TGTGCCAGCAGCCAAGACAGCCTCTCTGGAAACACCATATATTTT
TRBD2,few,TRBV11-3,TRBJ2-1,CASSLVSGGSLSYNEQFF,TGTGCCAGCAGCTTAGTATCTGGCGGGAGCTTGTCCTACAATGAGCAGTTCTTC
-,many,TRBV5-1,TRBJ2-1,CASSLGVHEQFF,TGCGCCAGCAGCCTAGGGGTACATGAGCAGTTCTTC
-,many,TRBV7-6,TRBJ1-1,CASSLAAGTEAFF,TGTGCCAGCAGCTTAGCCGCGGGCACTGAAGCTTTCTTT
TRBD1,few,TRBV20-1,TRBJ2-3,CSARDRGRIDTQYF,TGCAGTGCGAGAGACAGGGGGCGAATAGATACGCAGTATTTT
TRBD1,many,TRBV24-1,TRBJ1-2,CATSDFGDRGGYTF,TGTGCCACCAGTGATTTTGGGGACAGGGGAGGCTACACCTTC
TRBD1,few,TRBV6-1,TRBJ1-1,CASSLTYRGNTEAFF,TGTGCCAGCAGCCTTACCTACAGGGGGAACACTGAAGCTTTCTTT
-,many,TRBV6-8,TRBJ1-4,CASRSDSWEKLFF,TGTGCCAGCAGAAGCGACAGCTGGGAAAAACTGTTTTTT
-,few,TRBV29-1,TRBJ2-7,CSVGRVEEQYF,TGCAGCGTTGGACGGGTGGAGGAGCAGTACTTC
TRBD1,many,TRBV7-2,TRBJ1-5,CASSPGQVYQPQHF,TGTGCCAGCAGCCCGGGACAGGTATATCAGCCCCAGCATTTT
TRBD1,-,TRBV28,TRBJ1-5,CASSSTGTGFQPQHF,TGTGCCAGCAGTTCTACCGGGACAGGGTTTCAGCCCCAGCATTTT
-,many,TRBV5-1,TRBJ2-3,CASSSGHSADTQYF,TGCGCCAGCAGCTCGGGACATTCGGCAGATACGCAGTATTTT
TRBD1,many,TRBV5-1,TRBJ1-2,CASSLDTGDGYTF,TGCGCCAGCAGCTTGGACACAGGGGATGGCTACACCTTC